Presented here are 2 T cell receptor beta chains from one specimen sequenced in a study of blood T cell repertoires in COVID-19. Profiling relied on immunoSEQ multiplex PCR, and the TCRdb table lists in-frame clones only, not all of them. Here the sample spans about 86,000 clones, approximately 90% being singletons. Sequenced input: PBMCs or T cells enriched from blood (not recorded which). The receptors were gathered from a woman in her 50s with acute COVID-19.

In its sample, this clone was seen once. V gene TRBV27 combines with J gene TRBJ1-1; D not certain. V was pared by 8 bases and J by 1 base, with 14 bases between. The CDR3 consists of 14 residues. CDR1 and CDR2 from the germline V gene are MNHEY and SMNVEV (reference sequence). CDR3 DNA: TGTGCCAGCTCTCGTAGCGACCGGAACACTGAAGCTTTCTTT. Amino acids: CASSRSDRNTEAFF.

This chain uses TRBV10-2 with TRBJ2-7; possible D gene TRBD2, 6 bases. V was clipped by 10 bases and J by 3 bases, with 16 bases between them. The CDR3 extends over 13 amino acids. Germline CDR1 reads WSHSY; CDR2 reads SAAADI. The CDR3 spells CATTGVMDYEQYF. CDR3 DNA sequence: TGCGCCACCACGGGAGTCATGGACTACGAGCAGTACTTC.